Following are 8 T cell receptor beta chains from one sample sequenced in a study of blood T cells in healthy people across ages. A second roughly 6 to 11 cycle PCR used barcoded and J-beta primers. TCRdb passed the 5' RACE reads through MiXCR, listing each CDR3 protein once. The sample shows some 670,000 distinct CDR3 sequences, roughly half of them seen only once. The sequenced sample consisted of blood. These receptors all come from a woman of 80 years or more in good health.

This clonotype has a handful of counts. Relative to the germline gene, one junction end is altered; a read error may explain this. V and J are TRBV12-3 or TRBV12-4 and TRBJ2-7, with 12 bases fitting TRBD2. The CDR3 runs 13 residues. The CDR3, as DNA: TGTGCCAGCAGTCTAGCGGGGGGGCATTTAGGGTACTTC. Its protein product is CASSLAGGHLGYF.

This clonotype has a count of ten or more. The J gene is TRBJ2-5, the V gene TRBV3-1; 7 bases are a match to TRBD1. The V gene end was trimmed by 4 bases and the J gene end by 2 bases; junction bases not matched to a gene: 7. Germline CDR1 is LGHDT and CDR2 is YNNKEL (reference sequence). CDR3 size: 15 residues. CDR3 sequence reads: CASSLQRGQQETQYF. The CDR3 DNA follows: TGTGCCAGCAGCCTACAAAGGGGGCAGCAAGAGACCCAGTACTTC.

V gene TRBV4-2 combines with J gene TRBJ1-5; tentatively, D is TRBD1 (5 bases). V shed 0 bases and J shed 5 bases, with 5 bases lying between them. Germline V gives CDR1 LGHNA, CDR2 YNFKEQ. The CDR3 covers 13 residues. The CDR3 region has the DNA TGTGCCAGCAGCCAAGAACAGGATCAGCCCCAGCATTTT. It translates to CASSQEQDQPQHF.

Here the CDR3 DNA reads TGCAGTGCCTCGGGACAGTATAATGAAAAACTGTTTTTT. Translating it yields CSASGQYNEKLFF. The gene calls are TRBV20-1 and TRBJ1-4, with TRBD1 identical over 7 bases. CDR1 is DFQATT and CDR2 is SNEGSKA in the germline V gene (reference sequence). The CDR3 runs 13 residues. After removal of 6 bases from V and 4 bases from J, the junction contained 5 bases not matched to a gene.

This clonotype was detected a few times. The chain recombines TRBV5-6 with TRBJ2-1; weak D call: TRBD2 (6 bases). The V gene lost 5 bases and the J gene lost 5 bases, with 8 bases spanning the gap. CDR3 length: 12 residues. Germline loops: CDR1 SGHDT, CDR2 YYEEEE. The CDR3 sequence: CASRRENNEQFF. In DNA form, the CDR3 reads TGTGCCAGCAGGCGGGAAAACAATGAGCAGTTCTTC.

The chain employs TRBV28 and TRBJ2-3; 7 bases map to TRBD1. Germline V lookup: CDR1 MDHEN, CDR2 SYDVKM. The junction had 12 bases not matched to a gene; V was cut back by 3 bases and J by 9 bases. The CDR3 length is 15 residues. The CDR3 DNA sequence: TGTGCCAGCAGTTTTGGAGACAGGGCCATTCAGACGCAGTATTTT. This translates into CASSFGDRAIQTQYF. The variable domain in full, completed from reference TRBV28 and TRBJ2-3, reads DVKVTQSSRYLVKRTGEKVFLECVQDMDHENMFWYRQDPGLGLRLIYFSYDVKMKEKGDIPEGYSVSREKKERFSLILESASTNQTSMYLCASSFGDRAIQTQYFGPGTRLTVL.

The chain carries TRBV3-1 and TRBJ2-5; D unresolved. This CDR3 region has 14 residues. Germline CDR1 is LGHDT and CDR2 is YNNKEL (reference sequence). Trimming pared 0 bases from V and 4 bases from J, leaving 9 bases between. CDR3 DNA: TGTGCCAGCAGCCAAGAGGAGCGACGAGAGACCCAGTACTTC. This codes for CASSQEERRETQYF.

The V call is TRBV2, the J call TRBJ1-2; no definite D call. Per germline, CDR1 SNHLY and CDR2 FYNNEI. The length of the CDR3 is 14 residues. V lost 3 bases, J lost 7 bases, and 15 bases lay in between. DNA of the CDR3: TGTGCCAGCAGTGACCGCACACAGATGTCTGGCTACACCTTC. It translates to CASSDRTQMSGYTF.